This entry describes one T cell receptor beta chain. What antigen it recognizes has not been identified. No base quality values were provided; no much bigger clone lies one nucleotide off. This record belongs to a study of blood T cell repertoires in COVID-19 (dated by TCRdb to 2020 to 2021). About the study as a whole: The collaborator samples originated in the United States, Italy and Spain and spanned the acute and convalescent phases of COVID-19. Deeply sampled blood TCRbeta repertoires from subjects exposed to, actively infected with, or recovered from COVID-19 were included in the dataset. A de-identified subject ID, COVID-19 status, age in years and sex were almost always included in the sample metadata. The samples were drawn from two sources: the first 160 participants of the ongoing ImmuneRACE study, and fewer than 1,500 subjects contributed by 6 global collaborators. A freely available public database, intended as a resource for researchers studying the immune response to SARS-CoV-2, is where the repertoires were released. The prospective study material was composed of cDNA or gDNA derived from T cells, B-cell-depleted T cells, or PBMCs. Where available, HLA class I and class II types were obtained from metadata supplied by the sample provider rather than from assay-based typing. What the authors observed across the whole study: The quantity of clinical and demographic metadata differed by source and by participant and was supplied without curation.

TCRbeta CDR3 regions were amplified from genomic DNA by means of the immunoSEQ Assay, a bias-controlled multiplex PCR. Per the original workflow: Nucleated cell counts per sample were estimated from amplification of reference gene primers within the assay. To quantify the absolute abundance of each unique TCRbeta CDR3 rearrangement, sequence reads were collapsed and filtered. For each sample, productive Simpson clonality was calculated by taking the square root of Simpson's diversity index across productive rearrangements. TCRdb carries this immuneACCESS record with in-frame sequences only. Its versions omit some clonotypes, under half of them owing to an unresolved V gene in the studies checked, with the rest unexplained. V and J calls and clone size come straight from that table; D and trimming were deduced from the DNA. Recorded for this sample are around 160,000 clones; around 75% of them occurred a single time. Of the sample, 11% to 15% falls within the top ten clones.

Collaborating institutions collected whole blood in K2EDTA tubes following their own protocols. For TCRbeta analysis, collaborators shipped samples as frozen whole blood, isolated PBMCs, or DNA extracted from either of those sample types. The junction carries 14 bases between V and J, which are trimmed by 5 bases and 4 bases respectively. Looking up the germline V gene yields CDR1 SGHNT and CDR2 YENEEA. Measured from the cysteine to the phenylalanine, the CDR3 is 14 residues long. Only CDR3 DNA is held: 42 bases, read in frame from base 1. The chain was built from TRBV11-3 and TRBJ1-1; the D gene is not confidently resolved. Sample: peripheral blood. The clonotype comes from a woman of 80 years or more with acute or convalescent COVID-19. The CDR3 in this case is CASSTAWRATEAFF. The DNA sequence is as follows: TGTGCCAGCAGCACCGCCTGGAGGGCCACTGAAGCTTTCTTT.